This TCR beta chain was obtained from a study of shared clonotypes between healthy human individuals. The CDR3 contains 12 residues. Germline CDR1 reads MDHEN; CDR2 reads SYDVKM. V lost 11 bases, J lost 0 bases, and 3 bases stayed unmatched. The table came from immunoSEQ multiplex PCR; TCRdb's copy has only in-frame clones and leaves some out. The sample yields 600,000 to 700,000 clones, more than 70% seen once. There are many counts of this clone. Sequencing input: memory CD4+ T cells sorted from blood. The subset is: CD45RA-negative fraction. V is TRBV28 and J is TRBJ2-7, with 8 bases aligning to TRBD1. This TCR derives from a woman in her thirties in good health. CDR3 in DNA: TGTGCCGGACAGGGACCCTCCTACGAGCAGTACTTC. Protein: CAGQGPSYEQYF.